The 8 T cell receptor beta chains presented below share a single source sample, sequenced in a study of T cells in Graves' hyperthyroidism and ophthalmopathy (dated by TCRdb to between 2017 and 2020). Library construction relied on multiplex PCR. Sequencer: Illumina HiSeq 2000. TCR beta CDR3 regions were amplified from RNA transcripts. For the first round of RT-PCR on the TCR CDR3, the HTBI primer set was used together with the Qiagen OneStep RT-PCR kit. TCRdb passed the public sequencing reads through fastp at Q25 and MiXCR, retaining productive beta sequences. Under each unique CDR3 protein, matching rows form one entry showing the most common genes and DNA. The sample profile shows 93,000 or so distinct CDR3 sequences; about 45% of them were found once. In total, the top ten clones hold roughly 24% of the sample. Sequenced material: blood. These receptors originate from a middle-aged man with Graves' hyperthyroidism.

This chain links TRBV6-1 with TRBJ1-2; 9 bases map to TRBD1. The CDR3 covers 15 residues. Unmatched junction bases numbered 6, after V lost 4 bases and J lost 3 bases. Looked up from germline, CDR1 is MNHNS and CDR2 is SASEGT. CDR3 nucleotides: TGTGCCAGCAGTGGGCCATGGACAGGGGACTATGGCTACACCTTC. Translated, it gives CASSGPWTGDYGYTF.

This clonotype has just a few counts. This chain uses TRBV7-7 with TRBJ2-3; TRBD2 matches 9 bases. The CDR3 contains 15 residues. Germline values: CDR1 SSHAT, CDR2 FNYEAQ (reference sequence). V gave up 8 bases and J gave up 5 bases; unmatched junction bases: 11. For the CDR3, the DNA is TGTGCCAGCCAAACTCTAGCGGGGAGAAGAGATACGCAGTATTTT. This translates into CASQTLAGRRDTQYF. Filled out from reference TRBV7-7 and TRBJ2-3, the complete variable domain reads GAGVSQSPRYKVTKRGQDVTLRCDPISSHATLYWYQQALGQGPEFLTYFNYEAQPDKSGLPSDRFSAERPEGSISTLTIQRTEQRDSAMYRCASQTLAGRRDTQYFGPGTRLTVL.

Points on this clonotype: Just one base apart from a much larger clone, this may be a read error. The V and J genes are TRBV7-9 and TRBJ2-2; possibly TRBD2 for D (5 bases). The CDR3 totals 11 residues. Germline V CDR1 and CDR2: SEHNR, FQNEAQ (reference sequence). The CDR3 loop reads CASSLAGELLF. DNA of the CDR3: TGTGCCAGCAGCTTAGCCGGGGAGCTGCTTTTT.

A note on this clonotype: Relative to the germline gene, one junction end is altered; a read error may explain this. The chain couples TRBV7-3 to TRBJ2-1; TRBD1 might be the D (6 bases). The CDR3 consists of 14 residues. Germline V gene data show CDR1 as SGHTA and CDR2 as FQGTGA. The CDR3 here is CASSATGTPNEQFF. Here the CDR3 DNA reads TGTGCTAGCAGCGCAACCGGGACACCTAATGAGCAGTTCTTC.

The sample holds many counts of this clonotype. The V call is TRBV7-6, the J call TRBJ2-2; D remains unclear. The V gene lost 5 bases and the J gene lost 0 bases, with 7 bases spanning the gap. Germline loops: CDR1 SGHVS, CDR2 FNYEAQ. This CDR3 contains 14 residues. CDR3 nucleotide sequence: TGTGCCAGCAGCGAAGGAACGAACACCGGGGAGCTGTTTTTT. Its translation: CASSEGTNTGELFF. Full variable domain (remainder filled in from reference TRBV7-6 and TRBJ2-2): GAGVSQSPRYKVTKRGQDVALRCDPISGHVSLYWYRQALGQGPEFLTYFNYEAQQDKSGLPNDRFSAERPEGSISTLTIQRTEQRDSAMYRCASSEGTNTGELFFGEGSRLTVL.

This clonotype was seen only once. In DNA form, the CDR3 reads TGCGCCAGCAGGGAGGACAACTACGAGCAGTTCTTC. It is translated as CASREDNYEQFF. The chain links TRBV5-1 to TRBJ2-1; D possibly uses TRBD1 or TRBD2 (5 bases each). Germline values: CDR1 SGHRS, CDR2 YFSETQ. Trimming pared 5 bases from V and 10 bases from J, leaving 13 bases between. The CDR3 length is 12 residues. Based on the CDR3 plus reference TRBV5-1 and TRBJ2-1, the full variable domain is KAGVTQTPRYLIKTRGQQVTLSCSPISGHRSVSWYQQTPGQGLQFLFEYFSETQRNKGNFPGRFSGRQFSNSRSEMNVSTLELGDSALYLCASREDNYEQFFGPGTRLTVL.

The J gene is TRBJ2-3, the V gene TRBV20-1, with 7 nucleotides matching TRBD2. V shed 3 bases and J 5 bases; nucleotides not matched to a gene: 8. The CDR3 loop spans 14 amino acids. Per germline, CDR1 DFQATT and CDR2 SNEGSKA (reference sequence). CDR3 region: CSARGAGSEDTQYF. CDR3 nucleotide sequence: TGCAGTGCTAGGGGAGCGGGATCAGAAGATACGCAGTATTTT.

This clonotype was picked up many times. The rearrangement joins TRBV7-8 to TRBJ2-1, with D perhaps given as TRBD1 or TRBD2 (5 bases each). This CDR3 contains 15 residues. With 0 bases removed from V and 6 bases from J, the gap between germline ends came to 12 bases. From germline, CDR1 is SGHVS and CDR2 FQNEAQ. The CDR3 DNA reads TGTGCCAGCAGCTTAGCTGGTGCAGGGAGCAATGAGCAGTTCTTC. This translates into CASSLAGAGSNEQFF.